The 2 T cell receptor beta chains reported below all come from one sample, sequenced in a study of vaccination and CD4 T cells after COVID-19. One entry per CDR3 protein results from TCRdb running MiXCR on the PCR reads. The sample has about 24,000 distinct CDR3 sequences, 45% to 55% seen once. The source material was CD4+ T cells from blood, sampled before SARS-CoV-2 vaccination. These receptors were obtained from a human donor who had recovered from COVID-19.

Here the CDR3 reads CASSQDLPQGRGELFF. DNA for the CDR3: TGCGCCAGCAGCCAAGATCTACCCCAGGGCCGCGGGGAGCTGTTTTTT. The chain employs TRBV4-1 and TRBJ2-2; D is possibly TRBD1 (5 bases). The length of the CDR3 is 16 residues. CDR1 and CDR2 (germline): MGHRA, YSYEKL. The V gene lost 0 bases and the J gene lost 7 bases, with 15 bases spanning the gap.

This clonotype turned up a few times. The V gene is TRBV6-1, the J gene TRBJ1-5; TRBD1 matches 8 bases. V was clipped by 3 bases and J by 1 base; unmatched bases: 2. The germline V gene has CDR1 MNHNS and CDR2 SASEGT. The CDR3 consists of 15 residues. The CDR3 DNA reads TGTGCCAGCAGTGACAGGGGGCTCAGCAATCAGCCCCAGCATTTT. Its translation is CASSDRGLSNQPQHF.